This TCR beta chain was recorded in a study of OX40 agonist ivuxolimab in advanced cancers. Study-wide context: Ivuxolimab was a fully human IgG2 agonistic monoclonal antibody targeting the costimulatory receptor OX40 (CD134). Intravenous ivuxolimab was administered to patients every 2 weeks at six dose levels: 0.01, 0.1, 0.3, 1.5, 3 and 10 mg/kg. Of the 50 or so patients in dose escalation, some 19 had hepatocellular carcinoma, some 15 had melanoma, 9 had renal cell carcinoma and 9 had head and neck cancer. A male proportion of roughly 80% and a mean age of approximately 55 years, ranging from roughly 23 to 90, were recorded for the dose-escalation cohort. Patients were allowed to have had prior anti-PD-1, anti-PD-L1 or anti-CTLA-4 therapy, and 30% to 40% of the dose-escalation patients had been treated with checkpoint inhibitors. Partial responses occurred in three dose-escalation patients, of whom one had hepatocellular carcinoma and two had cutaneous melanoma. Peripheral TCRbeta sequencing aimed to test whether ivuxolimab altered TCR sequence diversity and caused clonal T-cell expansion. The paper describes the monotherapy dose-escalation part (N ≈ 51 patients) of the phase I trial of ivuxolimab. The study at large found these results: In the 0.1-3.0 mg/kg groups, partial responders were among the patients with the lowest normalized peripheral clonal expansion, particularly in CD8+ T cells. After ivuxolimab, more expanded clones were found on average in CD8+ T cells than in CD4+ T cells. At doses from 0.1 to 3.0 mg/kg, clonal expansion was seen in both CD4+ and CD8+ blood T cells between baseline and week 6. The antigen specificity of the peripheral T cells that underwent clonal expansion was not determined. Low levels of normalized T-cell clonal expansion were also shown by some nonresponding patients.

Comment on this clone: Its antigen is still unknown. The record has no base qualities; no much larger clone is one base away.

Genomic DNA was extracted from sorted cells for sequencing of the TCRbeta CDR3 region. TCRbeta CDR3 regions were sequenced using the immunoSEQ Assay. Sourced from immuneACCESS, this table was stored by TCRdb with only in-frame sequences that have V and J called. A share of the clones is absent; for the studies checked, an unresolved V gene accounts for under half, and the remainder has no known explanation. The sample contains 50,000 to 75,000 clones, just over 90% of them found a single time. About 17% of the sample is held by the ten biggest clonotypes. The CDR3 starts with the cysteine, ends with the phenylalanine, and has 13 residues. The only DNA kept is the CDR3, 39 bases in frame from the first base. Via the germline V gene, CDR1 is MNHEY and CDR2 SVGAGI. V is cut by 5 bases and J by 3 bases, and the space between the germline ends is 9 bases. The trial excluded patients who had a history of autoimmune disease or were on systemic immunosuppression. In every dose cohort, peripheral blood was drawn for TCR sequencing at baseline, cycle 4 day 1, and cycle 7 day 1. The samples were drawn from a first-in-human, open-label, multicenter phase I dose-escalation trial of ivuxolimab. The trial enrolled adults with locally advanced or metastatic head and neck squamous cell, hepatocellular, melanoma or renal cell carcinoma. Before TCR sequencing, CD4+ and CD8+ T cells were separately sorted from peripheral blood.

The chain is encoded by TRBV6-5 joined to TRBJ2-3; the D gene cannot be resolved reliably. The receptor comes from an adult with an advanced solid tumor such as melanoma, head and neck, liver or kidney cancer. This sample comprised CD4+ or CD8+ T cells sorted from blood, obtained in a trial of the OX40 agonist ivuxolimab. This receptor carries the CDR3 CASSVPWTDTQYF. The DNA is TGTGCCAGCAGTGTCCCATGGACAGATACGCAGTATTTT.